This passage covers 32 T cell receptor beta chains from one sample sequenced in a study of T-cell memory formation after mild COVID-19. TCRdb analysed the 5' RACE reads with MiXCR anew, one entry per CDR3 protein. The table lists roughly 600,000 distinct CDR3 sequences, roughly 18% of them singletons. The specimen was PBMCs or a T cell subset sorted from them (not recorded which). These receptor sequences come from an adult woman who had mild COVID-19 (a few samples of this study predate the infection). Cell type and time point are not known.

This clonotype was observed a few times. V is TRBV2 and J is TRBJ2-7, with 11 bases fitting TRBD1. The germline V gene encodes CDR1 SNHLY and CDR2 FYNNEI. Trimming at V came to 4 bases and at J to 1 base, leaving 3 bases not matched to a gene. CDR3 length: 15 residues. CDR3 residues: CASSAGTGGSYEQYF. CDR3 DNA: TGTGCCAGCAGTGCTGGGACAGGGGGATCCTACGAGCAGTACTTC.

This chain joins TRBV2 and TRBJ2-1, with D hard to call. The germline V gene has CDR1 SNHLY and CDR2 FYNNEI. The CDR3 is made up of 13 amino acids. With 4 bases removed from V and 6 bases from J, the gap between germline ends came to 10 bases. The CDR3 DNA reads TGTGCCAGCAGTGTCTACAGCCGCAATGAGCAGTTCTTC. It translates to CASSVYSRNEQFF.

V usage is TRBV5-6 and J usage is TRBJ1-1; no clear D gene. CDR1 is SGHDT and CDR2 is YYEEEE in the germline V gene. The CDR3 covers 14 residues. The V and J ends lost 3 bases and 1 base respectively, with 10 bases between them. The CDR3 reads CASSSWTPNTEAFF. The CDR3, as DNA: TGTGCCAGCAGCTCCTGGACCCCGAACACTGAAGCTTTCTTT.

The chain employs TRBV4-1 and TRBJ2-5; TRBD1 matches at 7 bases. The germline V gene encodes CDR1 MGHRA and CDR2 YSYEKL. This CDR3 contains 14 residues. V shed 3 bases and J 5 bases; nucleotides not matched to a gene: 6. The CDR3 DNA reads as TGCGCCAGCAGCCAGTACAGGGGTAGCGAGACCCAGTACTTC. It specifies CASSQYRGSETQYF.

V is TRBV4-3 and J is TRBJ2-2; D gene ambiguous. Per the germline V gene, CDR1 is LGHNA and CDR2 is YSLEER. The length of the CDR3 is 16 residues. V lost 3 bases and J 4 bases, leaving 15 bases between the germline ends. CDR3 sequence: CASSQALGSGTGELFF. CDR3 nucleotide sequence: TGCGCCAGCAGCCAGGCCCTTGGGTCAGGCACCGGGGAGCTGTTTTTT.

The rearrangement links TRBV6-5 to TRBJ2-1; D ambiguous. Germline V CDR1 and CDR2: MNHEY, SVGAGI. The V end lost 5 bases, the J end lost 2 bases, and 13 bases lay between the germline ends. The CDR3 extends over 15 amino acids. The CDR3 loop reads CASSPDQATYNEQFF. The CDR3 DNA follows: TGTGCCAGCAGTCCGGATCAGGCCACCTACAATGAGCAGTTCTTC.

This clonotype turned up a few times. This sequence joins TRBV7-9 and TRBJ2-7; TRBD2 matches 10 bases. The V segment lost 4 bases and the J segment 7 bases; nucleotides outside the gene matches: 13. The CDR3 is 16 amino acids. From germline, CDR1 is SEHNR and CDR2 FQNEAQ (reference sequence). The DNA for the CDR3 is TGTGCCAGCAGCTCCTCGCTTAGCGGGAGGAGGAGGGAGCAGTACTTC. Translating it yields CASSSSLSGRRREQYF. Supplemented by reference TRBV7-9 and TRBJ2-7, the full variable domain reads DTGVSQNPRHKITKRGQNVTFRCDPISEHNRLYWYRQTLGQGPEFLTYFQNEAQLEKSRLLSDRFSAERPKGSFSTLEIQRTEQGDSAMYLCASSSSLSGRRREQYFGPGTRLTVT.

With respect to this clonotype: One end of the junction varies from germline; a read error may be responsible. This chain uses TRBV7-2 with TRBJ2-7; 9 nucleotides agree with TRBD2. The CDR3 totals 16 residues. The germline CDR1 and CDR2 sequences are SGHTA and FQGNSA. The CDR3 loop is CASSLGIGISGRLSHF. In DNA, the CDR3 is TGTGCCAGCAGCTTAGGGATCGGTATTAGCGGGAGACTTTCGCACTTC.

This chain joins TRBV12-3 or TRBV12-4 and TRBJ2-3, with 8 bases that match TRBD2. Germline trimming cut 1 base from V and 6 bases from J; bases unmatched to any gene: 6. This CDR3 region has 15 residues. The CDR3 bases are TGTGCCAGCAGTTTAGTTGCGGGGGGTTGGGATACGCAGTATTTT. Its protein is CASSLVAGGWDTQYF.

The chain combines TRBV4-1 with TRBJ1-3; D may be TRBD1 (5 bases). The V and J ends lost 5 bases and 2 bases respectively, with 13 bases between them. The CDR3 length is 15 residues. Germline V gives CDR1 MGHRA, CDR2 YSYEKL. The CDR3 bases are TGCGCCAGCAGCTCAGGGTATGGAGCTGGAAACACCATATATTTT. Protein product: CASSSGYGAGNTIYF.

This clonotype was seen at least ten times. The chain links TRBV12-3 or TRBV12-4 to TRBJ1-5, with D maybe TRBD1 (6 bases). The CDR3 is 12 amino acids. V lost 5 bases, J lost 7 bases, and 9 bases lay in between. The CDR3 DNA reads TGTGCCAGCAGTCGAGGGGGGCAGCCCCAGCATTTT. Translating it yields CASSRGGQPQHF.

J is TRBJ2-1 and V is TRBV27, with unresolved D. Trimming cost V 2 bases and J 7 bases, with 6 bases left between them. The CDR3 is 12 amino acids. Germline V lookup: CDR1 MNHEY, CDR2 SMNVEV (reference sequence). The CDR3 sequence is CASSLNPNEQFF. CDR3 nucleotide sequence: TGTGCCAGCAGTTTAAATCCTAATGAGCAGTTCTTC.

This chain uses TRBV5-5 with TRBJ2-1; D remains ambiguous. Germline CDR1 reads SGHKS; CDR2 reads YYEKEE (reference sequence). This CDR3 is 15 amino acids long. Trimming took 2 bases from V and 2 from J, leaving 11 bases between them. The CDR3 nucleotides read TGTGCCAGCAGCTTCTATCGGTCAGCCTACAATGAGCAGTTCTTC. Its protein is CASSFYRSAYNEQFF. The variable domain in full, completed from reference TRBV5-5 and TRBJ2-1, reads DAGVTQSPTHLIKTRGQQVTLRCSPISGHKSVSWYQQVLGQGPQFIFQYYEKEERGRGNFPDRFSARQFPNYSSELNVNALLLGDSALYLCASSFYRSAYNEQFFGPGTRLTVL.

This clonotype occurred a few times. The CDR3 sequence: CASSLAYMFSGANVLTF. The CDR3 bases are TGTGCCAGCAGCTTAGCTTACATGTTCTCTGGGGCCAACGTCCTGACTTTC. The chain combines TRBV11-2 with TRBJ2-6; D is undetermined. This CDR3 has 17 residues. Trimming removed 1 base from V and 0 bases from J, with 10 bases in between. The germline V gene encodes CDR1 SGHAT and CDR2 FQNNGV.

As DNA, the CDR3 is TGTGCCAGCAGTTACTCGTATCTTCGCCGGACTAGCGGGAGGGCCTCCTACAATGAGCAGTTCTTC. Residues: CASSYSYLRRTSGRASYNEQFF. V gene TRBV6-2 or TRBV6-3 combines with J gene TRBJ2-1; 15 bases are a match to TRBD2. V gave up 0 bases and J gave up 0 bases; unmatched junction bases: 12. The germline gives CDR1 MNHEY, CDR2 SVGEGT. The CDR3 loop spans 22 amino acids.

The V gene is TRBV27, the J gene TRBJ1-2; D remains unclear. V was trimmed by 5 bases and J by 5 bases, leaving 15 bases between them. The germline CDR1 and CDR2 sequences are MNHEY and SMNVEV (reference sequence). The CDR3 totals 14 residues. The CDR3, as DNA: TGTGCCAGCAGTACGGTTGGGGAGGGATATGGCTACACCTTC. Translation: CASSTVGEGYGYTF.

The CDR3 spells CASSSHRGQGEKLFF. The CDR3 DNA sequence: TGTGCCAGCAGCTCACACAGGGGGCAAGGTGAAAAACTGTTTTTT. The rearrangement joins TRBV7-2 to TRBJ1-4; the match to TRBD1 covers 9 bases. Trimming removed 4 bases from V and 7 bases from J; junction bases left unmatched: 7. The CDR3 is made up of 15 amino acids. Germline V gene data show CDR1 as SGHTA and CDR2 as FQGNSA.

This clonotype was counted a few times. The chain uses TRBV4-3 and TRBJ2-7, with TRBD2 matching 11 bases. J gave up 4 bases and V 3 bases, and 5 bases lay outside the gene matches. The V gene's germline CDR1 is LGHNA and CDR2 YSLEER. The CDR3 sequence is 15 residues long. CDR3 sequence reads: CASSQRLAGIYEQYF. The CDR3 region has the DNA TGCGCCAGCAGCCAGCGACTAGCGGGGATATACGAGCAGTACTTC.

Only one count was recorded for this clonotype. V is TRBV5-6 and J is TRBJ2-7; TRBD2 agrees at 10 bases. CDR1 and CDR2 (germline): SGHDT, YYEEEE. The CDR3 is made up of 18 amino acids. V gave up 3 bases and J gave up 2 bases; unmatched junction bases: 14. CDR3 sequence (DNA): TGTGCCAGCAGCTCAGCGGGGAGAGCGGGAGGGTTCCCCTACGAGCAGTACTTC. Amino acid sequence: CASSSAGRAGGFPYEQYF.

This clonotype has more than one count but fewer than ten. The CDR3, as DNA: TGTGCCAGCAGCTTAAGCCTCCGACTAGCGGGGGGCGAAGAGACCCAGTACTTC. This translates into CASSLSLRLAGGEETQYF. J is TRBJ2-5 and V is TRBV7-7; 13 nucleotides line up with TRBD2. The CDR3 has 18 residues. Unmatched junction bases numbered 9, after V lost 2 bases and J lost 3 bases. Germline V gene data show CDR1 as SSHAT and CDR2 as FNYEAQ (reference sequence).

This chain joins TRBV3-1 and TRBJ2-7; D call uncertain. The germline V gene encodes CDR1 LGHDT and CDR2 YNNKEL (reference sequence). Trimming removed 1 base at V and 9 bases at J, with 7 bases between. This CDR3 region has 11 residues. This CDR3 is CASSQAGVQYF. The CDR3 bases are TGTGCCAGCAGCCAAGCGGGCGTGCAGTACTTC.

In this sample, this clonotype turned up a few times. The chain combines TRBV6-5 with TRBJ1-1; D is perhaps TRBD1 (6 bases). This CDR3 region has 16 residues. Trimming shortened V by 2 bases and J by 1 base, and 14 bases separated the two germline ends. Germline V CDR1 and CDR2: MNHEY, SVGAGI. The CDR3 DNA sequence: TGTGCCAGCAGTTACCTACCGGGGGCCGGGAACACTGAAGCTTTCTTT. Protein product: CASSYLPGAGNTEAFF.

This sequence joins TRBV9 and TRBJ2-7, with 9 bases aligning to TRBD1. The CDR3 has 15 amino acids. The V gene end was trimmed by 0 bases and the J gene end by 4 bases; junction bases not matched to a gene: 5. Germline loops: CDR1 SGDLS, CDR2 YYNGEE. CDR3 coding DNA: TGTGCCAGCAGCGTAGCTCTGGACAGGGGTTACGAGCAGTACTTC. This sequence encodes CASSVALDRGYEQYF. The complete variable domain, with remaining parts taken from reference TRBV9 and TRBJ2-7, reads DSGVTQTPKHLITATGQRVTLRCSPRSGDLSVYWYQQSLDQGLQFLIQYYNGEERAKGNILERFSAQQFPDLHSELNLSSLELGDSALYFCASSVALDRGYEQYFGPGTRLTVT.

The chain has TRBV14 and TRBJ2-5, with 9 nucleotides matching TRBD1. The CDR3 runs to 16 residues. V lost 5 bases and J lost 1; bases outside the gene matches: 8. Germline CDR1 SGHDN, CDR2 FVKESK. The CDR3 coding sequence is TGTGCCAGCAGCGACCGGGACAGGGAATTCCAAGAGACCCAGTACTTC. As protein: CASSDRDREFQETQYF.

The V gene is TRBV4-1, the J gene TRBJ2-1; 7 bases map to TRBD1. The CDR3 totals 16 residues. Germline V CDR1 and CDR2: MGHRA, YSYEKL. J was trimmed by 10 bases and V by 1 base; bases with no gene match: 13. Here the CDR3 reads CASSQGSWTGGTEQFF. CDR3 nucleotides: TGCGCCAGCAGCCAAGGATCCTGGACAGGAGGAACCGAGCAGTTCTTC.

This clonotype was recorded a few times. The chain carries TRBV6-1 and TRBJ2-3; TRBD1 matches 9 bases. CDR1 and CDR2 from the germline V gene are MNHNS and SASEGT. Germline trimming cut 8 bases from V and 1 base from J; bases unmatched to any gene: 7. This CDR3 has 15 residues. In DNA, the CDR3 is TGTGCCAGCGGAGACAGGGGGAGAGGCACAGATACGCAGTATTTT. Protein sequence: CASGDRGRGTDTQYF.

V gene TRBV15 combines with J gene TRBJ2-1; a weak D match, TRBD1 (6 bases). Germline CDR1 and CDR2: LNHNV and YYDKDF (reference sequence). The CDR3 contains 15 residues. V lost 5 bases to trimming and J lost 0 bases, with 11 bases between them. The CDR3 loop reads CATSGGQRSYNEQFF. The DNA of the CDR3 is TGTGCCACCAGCGGTGGACAGCGCTCCTACAATGAGCAGTTCTTC.

J is TRBJ2-3 and V is TRBV6-5, with D hard to call. V was shortened by 0 bases and J by 1 base, with 11 bases between the two germline ends. The CDR3 consists of 16 residues. Germline values: CDR1 MNHEY, CDR2 SVGAGI. The CDR3 loop is CASSYSPGLGTDTQYF. The CDR3 DNA reads TGTGCCAGCAGTTACTCTCCGGGCCTCGGCACAGATACGCAGTATTTT.

This clonotype was seen a few times. The rearrangement links TRBV19 to TRBJ2-3, with 14 positions matching TRBD2. Germline assignment: CDR1 LNHDA and CDR2 SQIVND (reference sequence). V shed 4 bases, J shed 3 bases, and the junction held 0 bases outside the gene matches. The length of the CDR3 is 15 residues. Here the CDR3 reads CASSRTSGRTDTQYF. Here the CDR3 DNA reads TGTGCCAGTAGTAGGACTAGCGGGAGGACAGATACGCAGTATTTT.

This clonotype has a handful of counts. The CDR3 reads CASSAADRDNSPLHF. As DNA, the CDR3 is TGTGCCAGTAGTGCAGCGGACAGGGATAATTCACCCCTCCACTTT. The rearrangement links TRBV19 to TRBJ1-6; 8 positions match TRBD1. Germline CDR1 is LNHDA and CDR2 is SQIVND (reference sequence). J was trimmed by 5 bases and V by 5 bases; bases with no gene match: 5. The CDR3 has 15 amino acids. Full variable domain (missing parts from reference TRBV19 and TRBJ1-6): DGGITQSPKYLFRKEGQNVTLSCEQNLNHDAMYWYRQDPGQGLRLIYYSQIVNDFQKGDIAEGYSVSREKKESFPLTVTSAQKNPTAFYLCASSAADRDNSPLHFGNGTRLTVT.

The chain links TRBV18 to TRBJ2-1; D is unresolved. The V end lost 5 bases, the J end lost 0 bases, and 14 bases lay between the germline ends. Germline V gene sequence: CDR1 KGHSH, CDR2 LQKENI. The CDR3 totals 16 residues. The chain's CDR3 is CASSALVRSSYNEQFF. The DNA of the CDR3 is TGTGCCAGCTCAGCGTTAGTGCGGAGCTCCTACAATGAGCAGTTCTTC.

This clonotype showed up many times. This chain links TRBV24-1 with TRBJ2-1, with TRBD2 matching 8 bases. Trimming took 5 bases from V and 6 from J; bases not matched to a gene: 8. This CDR3 spans 15 amino acids. Germline CDR1 is KGHDR and CDR2 is SFDVKD. The CDR3 region is CATSVGGGPGNEQFF. The CDR3 region has the DNA TGTGCCACCAGTGTCGGGGGGGGGCCGGGCAATGAGCAGTTCTTC.